The subject of this entry is one TCR beta chain. Its specificity is unknown. This entry is derived from a study of T cell responses to AZD1222 COVID-19 vaccine. Broader study findings: Regions 160-218 and 743-854 held dominance among vaccine-associated CD4 TCRs, which spanned spike. The peak T cell response came first, and repertoires were sampled only after it.

With 2 bases removed from V and 2 bases from J, the gap between germline ends came to 14 bases. Germline CDR1 GTSNPN, CDR2 SVGIG (reference sequence). This CDR3 spans 15 amino acids. Profiled with immunoSEQ multiplex PCR; TCRdb holds only in-frame clones, not every one. This sample carries under 150,000 clones, roughly 87% of them seen once, and the ten largest clones take roughly 8%. The TCR originated in an adult in good health. This chain connects TRBV30 to TRBJ2-3; possible D gene TRBD2, 6 bases. The specimen was peripheral blood, collected on day 0 of AZD1222 vaccination. The CDR3 DNA sequence: TGTGCCTGGAGTCGGGGCGCGGGGTACACAGATACGCAGTATTTT. It yields the protein CAWSRGAGYTDTQYF.